The 17 T cell receptor beta chains reported below all come from one sample, sequenced in a study of cytomegalovirus exposure and HLA in healthy donors. TCRdb's table, derived via immunoSEQ multiplex PCR, lists solely in-frame clones and lacks some. The data hold tens of thousands of clones, with 94% observed a single time. The sequencing sample was made of PBMCs. The receptors were gathered from a woman aged 18-29 years in good health and CMV-seropositive.

CDR3 region: CAWMRVNEKLFF. The CDR3, as DNA: TGTGCCTGGATGAGGGTGAATGAAAAACTGTTTTTT. The gene calls are TRBV30 and TRBJ1-4; D gene unclear. The V end was cut by 4 bases, the J end by 5 bases, with 8 bases between. Germline V gene data show CDR1 as GTSNPN and CDR2 as SVGIG (reference sequence). The CDR3 extends over 12 amino acids. The variable domain in full, with the rest retrieved from reference TRBV30 and TRBJ1-4, is SQTIHQWPATLVQPVGSPLSLECTVEGTSNPNLYWYRQAAGRGLQLLFYSVGIGQISSEVPQNLSASRPQDRQFILSSKKLLLSDSGFYLCAWMRVNEKLFFGSGTQLSVL.

The chain carries TRBV7-9 and TRBJ1-2; D possibly corresponds to TRBD1 (5 bases). This CDR3 contains 14 residues. Trimming pared 7 bases from V and 8 bases from J, leaving 20 bases between. The germline V gene has CDR1 SEHNR and CDR2 FQNEAQ (reference sequence). For the CDR3, the DNA is TGTGCCAGCACCAACATAGGGCAGGGTAGGGGCTACACCTTC. Its translation: CASTNIGQGRGYTF.

The V and J genes are TRBV19 and TRBJ1-4, with TRBD1 matching over 8 bases. The CDR3 covers 14 residues. Germline V gene sequence: CDR1 LNHDA, CDR2 SQIVND (reference sequence). V shed 10 bases and J 1 base; nucleotides not matched to a gene: 5. CDR3 sequence (DNA): TGTGCCACAGGACAGGGCGTAACTAATGAAAAACTGTTTTTT. This gives the protein CATGQGVTNEKLFF.

The chain recombines TRBV21-1 with TRBJ2-3; the table's D gene call, TRBD1, was not cross checked with the DNA. TRBV21-1 is assigned pseudogene status. The CDR3 sequence is 15 residues long. DNA for the CDR3: TGTGCCAGCAGCAAAAGACGGGGGACAGGCTTTACGCAGTATTTT. Encoded protein: CASSKRRGTGFTQYF.

J is TRBJ2-2 and V is TRBV2; 8 nucleotides match TRBD2. The germline gives CDR1 SNHLY, CDR2 FYNNEI. J lost 0 bases, V lost 7 bases, and 7 bases had no gene match. The CDR3 contains 16 residues. The CDR3 sequence: CASTLLAGPNTGELFF. The CDR3 DNA follows: TGTGCCAGCACCCTTCTAGCGGGCCCGAACACCGGGGAGCTGTTTTTT.

The chain links TRBV14 to TRBJ1-2; TRBD1 aligns across 8 bases. This CDR3 contains 16 residues. Per germline, CDR1 SGHDN and CDR2 FVKESK. V shed 4 bases, J shed 4 bases, and the junction held 11 bases outside the gene matches. The CDR3 nucleotides are TGTGCCAGCAGCCCCGGTAGATTTGGACAGGGCTATGGCTACACCTTC. It encodes CASSPGRFGQGYGYTF.

In nucleotides, the CDR3 is TGTGCCAGCAGCCCCGGGACAGCGAACACCGGGGAGCTGTTTTTT. Translated, it gives CASSPGTANTGELFF. This chain uses TRBV6-5 with TRBJ2-2, with 7 bases identical to TRBD1. Trimming cost V 6 bases and J 0 bases; bases outside gene matches: 4. From germline, CDR1 is MNHEY and CDR2 SVGAGI. The CDR3 is 15 amino acids.

This rearrangement joins TRBV14 to TRBJ2-1; 9 bases fit TRBD2. After removal of 1 base from V and 6 bases from J, the junction contained 10 bases not matched to a gene. The germline V gene has CDR1 SGHDN and CDR2 FVKESK. The CDR3 consists of 17 residues. The CDR3 is CASSQAKLAGIFNEQFF. The CDR3 DNA sequence: TGTGCCAGCAGCCAAGCTAAGCTAGCGGGGATCTTCAATGAGCAGTTCTTC. Full variable domain (remainder filled in from reference TRBV14 and TRBJ2-1): EAGVTQFPSHSVIEKGQTVTLRCDPISGHDNLYWYRRVMGKEIKFLLHFVKESKQDESGMPNNRFLAERTGGTYSTLKVQPAELEDSGVYFCASSQAKLAGIFNEQFFGPGTRLTVL.

The chain joins TRBV21-1 to TRBJ2-7; no DNA check was done on the table's D call, TRBD1. TRBV21-1 is tagged as a pseudogene. The CDR3 totals 14 residues. CDR3 DNA sequence: TGTGCCAGCAGCGCGGACAGGGGAGGCCACGAGCAGTACTTC. This sequence encodes CASSADRGGHEQYF.

CDR3 sequence: CASIRDRGQSGELFF. The CDR3, as DNA: TGTGCCAGTATCCGGGACAGGGGGCAGTCCGGGGAGCTGTTTTTT. The chain carries TRBV19 and TRBJ2-2; TRBD1 aligns across 12 bases. Trimming took 7 bases from V and 6 from J; bases not matched to a gene: 6. Germline CDR1 LNHDA, CDR2 SQIVND (reference sequence). The CDR3 sequence is 15 residues long.

This clone was recorded once. The same CDR3 also results from other DNA sequences found in this sample. The rearrangement joins TRBV5-1 to TRBJ2-7; 12 bases fit TRBD1. V was pared by 4 bases and J by 4 bases, with 3 bases of the junction left unmatched. The germline V gene encodes CDR1 SGHRS and CDR2 YFSETQ. The CDR3 is made up of 14 amino acids. The chain's CDR3 is CASSLGQGAYEQYF. CDR3 nucleotides: TGCGCCAGCAGCCTGGGACAGGGGGCTTACGAGCAGTACTTC.

Here the CDR3 reads CAWSLSGVNEKLFF. The DNA for the CDR3 is TGTGCCTGGAGCTTATCGGGGGTTAATGAAAAACTGTTTTTT. J is TRBJ1-4 and V is TRBV30; perhaps TRBD1 as D (5 bases). V lost 3 bases to trimming and J lost 4 bases, with 12 bases between them. The CDR3 has 14 residues. CDR1 GTSNPN and CDR2 SVGIG come from the germline V gene (reference sequence).

V is TRBV30 and J is TRBJ1-4, with D perhaps TRBD1 (6 bases). This CDR3 has 14 residues. The germline V gene encodes CDR1 GTSNPN and CDR2 SVGIG (reference sequence). Trimming left V 1 base short and J 0 bases short, with 6 bases between. The CDR3 DNA follows: TGTGCCTGGAGTGGGACAGCAACTAATGAAAAACTGTTTTTT. This codes for CAWSGTATNEKLFF.

This chain uses TRBV9 with TRBJ1-2; 7 positions match TRBD1. V was clipped by 0 bases and J by 4 bases; unmatched bases: 6. The CDR3 spans 15 residues. Germline lookup yields CDR1 SGDLS and CDR2 YYNGEE. The CDR3 loop reads CASSVAGQVVYGYTF. For the CDR3, the DNA is TGTGCCAGCAGCGTAGCAGGACAGGTGGTCTATGGCTACACCTTC.

This clone was seen only a few times. The V gene is TRBV2, the J gene TRBJ2-1, with a possible D match to TRBD2 (5 bases). Germline assignment: CDR1 SNHLY and CDR2 FYNNEI. Trimming shortened V by 7 bases and J by 13 bases, and 17 bases separated the two germline ends. There are 12 residues in the CDR3. DNA of the CDR3: TGTGCCAGCATGCAGGACCTCGGGGAACAGTTCTTC. The encoded protein is CASMQDLGEQFF.

The rearrangement uses TRBV6-5 and TRBJ1-5; D might be TRBD1 (5 bases). V lost 4 bases and J lost 8, with 15 bases in between. The CDR3 loop spans 14 amino acids. Germline lookup yields CDR1 MNHEY and CDR2 SVGAGI. CDR3: CASSSWTLSEPQHF. The CDR3 DNA reads as TGTGCCAGCAGTTCTTGGACACTGAGTGAGCCCCAGCATTTT.

This sequence joins TRBV7-2 and TRBJ2-3, with D perhaps matching TRBD2 (6 bases). Trimming left V 5 bases short and J 2 bases short, with 11 bases between. CDR3 size: 14 residues. Germline V lookup: CDR1 SGHTA, CDR2 FQGNSA. The CDR3: CASSPGLLTDTQYF. The CDR3 DNA reads as TGTGCCAGCAGCCCAGGACTACTCACAGATACGCAGTATTTT.